These 15 T cell receptor beta chains share one sample of origin, sequenced in a study of cytomegalovirus exposure and HLA in healthy donors. Amplification used 60 Vbeta primers and 13 Jbeta primers. Data came from immunoSEQ multiplex PCR; TCRdb stores just in-frame clones and leaves some out. This sample has some 120,000 clones, with about 85% found just once. The source material was PBMCs. The source is a man in his forties or fifties in good health and CMV-seronegative.

The chain is built from TRBV18 and TRBJ1-4; D uncertain. Trimming took off 1 base at V and 5 bases at J, with 23 bases between the two ends. Germline V lookup: CDR1 KGHSH, CDR2 LQKENI. The CDR3 totals 19 residues. CDR3 sequence reads: CASSPRRLGAAVKNEKLFF. DNA of the CDR3: TGTGCCAGCTCACCACGGAGACTCGGAGCGGCGGTAAAGAATGAAAAACTGTTTTTT.

V usage is TRBV30 and J usage is TRBJ1-2, with TRBD1 identical over 8 bases. Per germline, CDR1 GTSNPN and CDR2 SVGIG (reference sequence). The junction had 7 bases not matched to a gene; V was cut back by 2 bases and J by 8 bases. This CDR3 region has 13 residues. CDR3 DNA sequence: TGTGCCTGGAGTACTGGACAGGGAAGAGGCTACACCTTC. It yields the protein CAWSTGQGRGYTF.

This sequence joins TRBV28 and TRBJ2-1, with 8 nucleotides matching TRBD2. Germline-derived CDR1 and CDR2 are MDHEN and SYDVKM. The CDR3 sequence is 15 residues long. Trimming removed 4 bases from V and 7 bases from J; junction bases left unmatched: 9. As DNA, the CDR3 is TGTGCCAGCAGTTACGTAGCGGGGCCGAATAATGAGCAGTTCTTC. Translated: CASSYVAGPNNEQFF.

The chain links TRBV19 to TRBJ1-4, with D possibly being TRBD1 (6 bases). This CDR3 region has 15 residues. CDR1 and CDR2 from the germline V gene are LNHDA and SQIVND (reference sequence). The germline V and J ends were trimmed by 4 bases and 2 bases, with 11 bases remaining between them. The CDR3 DNA reads as TGTGCCAGTAGTACTCACCAGGGGACTAATGAAAAACTGTTTTTT. Translation: CASSTHQGTNEKLFF.

This clone was seen more than once but under ten times. The chain combines TRBV18 with TRBJ1-2, with D possibly matching TRBD1 (5 bases). Germline V gene lookup returns CDR1 KGHSH and CDR2 LQKENI. V was trimmed by 1 base and J by 0 bases, leaving 21 bases between them. The CDR3 has 19 amino acids. For the CDR3, the DNA is TGTGCCAGCTCACCACTTGCCGGCAGGGATTGGATTGCTAACTATGGCTACACCTTC. This encodes CASSPLAGRDWIANYGYTF.

The chain is built from TRBV11-1 and TRBJ1-1, with TRBD1 matching 7 bases. The V gene end was trimmed by 4 bases and the J gene end by 2 bases; junction bases not matched to a gene: 4. The germline V gene has CDR1 SGHAT and CDR2 FQDESV (reference sequence). CDR3 length equals 14 residues. The CDR3 coding sequence is TGTGCCAGCAGCTGGGGGACAGCCAACACTGAAGCTTTCTTT. Translation: CASSWGTANTEAFF.

The rearrangement uses TRBV7-6 and TRBJ1-1; 9 nucleotides line up with TRBD1. Germline CDR1 is SGHVS and CDR2 is FNYEAQ. After removal of 7 bases from V and 5 bases from J, the junction contained 8 bases not matched to a gene. CDR3 length: 14 amino acids. Here the CDR3 DNA reads TGTGCCAGCACCCCGACAGGGGGAGGAACTGAAGCTTTCTTT. It encodes CASTPTGGGTEAFF.

The V gene is TRBV27, the J gene TRBJ1-4; the D gene is possibly TRBD1 (6 bases). The CDR3 is made up of 15 amino acids. Trimming left V 0 bases short and J 8 bases short, with 13 bases between. From germline, CDR1 is MNHEY and CDR2 SMNVEV (reference sequence). In DNA, the CDR3 is TGTGCCAGCAGTTTATCGGCAGGGGCTAGCGAAAAACTGTTTTTT. Its translation is CASSLSAGASEKLFF. The full variable domain, in which reference TRBV27 and TRBJ1-4 provide the parts outside the CDR3, is EAQVTQNPRYLITVTGKKLTVTCSQNMNHEYMSWYRQDPGLGLRQIYYSMNVEVTDKGDVPEGYKVSRKEKRNFPLILESPSPNQTSLYFCASSLSAGASEKLFFGSGTQLSVL.

The chain couples TRBV19 to TRBJ2-5; 8 bases line up with TRBD1. The V gene's germline CDR1 is LNHDA and CDR2 SQIVND (reference sequence). After removal of 5 bases from V and 4 bases from J, the junction contained 12 bases not matched to a gene. The CDR3 covers 16 residues. In DNA form, the CDR3 reads TGTGCCAGTAGTCACCGCGACAGGGGTGTAAGAGAGACCCAGTACTTC. It encodes CASSHRDRGVRETQYF.

In this sample, this clone turned up once. The CDR3 spells CSVEKGGDDTQYF. In DNA form, the CDR3 reads TGCAGCGTTGAAAAGGGGGGGGATGATACGCAGTATTTT. The V gene is TRBV29-1, the J gene TRBJ2-3; a possible D gene is TRBD2 (7 bases). V was trimmed by 2 bases and J by 6 bases, leaving 12 bases between them. The CDR3 loop spans 13 amino acids. Germline V gives CDR1 SQVTM, CDR2 ANQGSEA.

The chain recombines TRBV7-2 with TRBJ2-1, with TRBD1 matching 7 bases. Germline V lookup: CDR1 SGHTA, CDR2 FQGNSA. V lost 5 bases to trimming and J lost 5 bases; unmatched junction nucleotides: 9. CDR3 length: 15 amino acids. The CDR3, as DNA: TGTGCCAGCAGCCCTCGCCGGGACAGCCACAATGAGCAGTTCTTC. It encodes CASSPRRDSHNEQFF.

The chain recombines TRBV6-1 with TRBJ2-1; perhaps TRBD1 as D (7 bases). Per the germline V gene, CDR1 is MNHNS and CDR2 is SASEGT. Trimming stripped 6 bases from V and 1 base from J, with 13 bases between. This CDR3 has 15 amino acids. The CDR3 protein is CASSRGTASYNEQFF. The CDR3 bases are TGTGCCAGCAGCCGCGGGACAGCTTCCTACAATGAGCAGTTCTTC.

The V and J genes are TRBV13 and TRBJ2-1; the match to TRBD2 covers 13 bases. Germline loops: CDR1 PRHDT, CDR2 FYEKMQ (reference sequence). This CDR3 is built from 19 residues. The ends lost 4 bases at V and 2 bases at J; junction bases unmatched: 11. As DNA, the CDR3 is TGTGCCAGCAGCTCTCCGGGACTAGCGGGACCAAACACCTACAATGAGCAGTTCTTC. This gives the protein CASSSPGLAGPNTYNEQFF.

This chain joins TRBV6-1 and TRBJ1-5, with D maybe TRBD1 (5 bases). The CDR3 has 16 residues. Germline CDR1 MNHNS, CDR2 SASEGT. Trimming removed 0 bases from V and 0 bases from J, with 9 bases in between. In DNA, the CDR3 is TGTGCCAGCAGTGAAGCAGGGGCAAATAGCAATCAGCCCCAGCATTTT. It encodes CASSEAGANSNQPQHF.

This chain connects TRBV9 to TRBJ2-2, with D perhaps TRBD1 (5 bases). From germline, CDR1 is SGDLS and CDR2 YYNGEE. V was clipped by 0 bases and J by 3 bases, with 12 bases between them. The CDR3 totals 16 residues. CDR3 amino acids: CASSVDPRADTGELFF. The CDR3 DNA sequence: TGTGCCAGCAGCGTAGATCCCAGGGCTGACACCGGGGAGCTGTTTTTT.